A single sample gave rise to the 23 T cell receptor beta chains below, sequenced in a study of T cell changes during pregnancy in multiple sclerosis. Measured with immunoSEQ multiplex PCR; TCRdb has only the in-frame clones, and not every one. Among tens of thousands of clones listed, approximately 92% were seen once. Sequencing was performed on peripheral blood, taken in the third trimester of pregnancy. The receptors here all came from a female donor in good health, enrolled as a control in a pregnancy study.

V is TRBV11-1 and J is TRBJ2-5; possibly TRBD1 for D (6 bases). CDR1 and CDR2 from the germline V gene are SGHAT and FQDESV (reference sequence). The CDR3 length is 13 residues. The ends were cut back, 4 bases at V and 9 bases at J, with 15 bases in the middle. In nucleotides, the CDR3 is TGTGCCAGCAGCTACGGGACAACCGTACCCCAGTACTTC. Translated, it gives CASSYGTTVPQYF.

This chain joins TRBV19 and TRBJ2-4; D is possibly TRBD2 (5 bases). The CDR3 has 13 residues. The germline V gene encodes CDR1 LNHDA and CDR2 SQIVND (reference sequence). Deletions cut 3 bases from V and 10 bases from J, with 13 bases between. As DNA, the CDR3 is TGTGCCAGTAGTATGGAACACACGGGGATTCAGTACTTC. This sequence encodes CASSMEHTGIQYF.

The gene calls are TRBV11-1 and TRBJ2-1, with TRBD2 matching 7 bases. The V gene's germline CDR1 is SGHAT and CDR2 FQDESV (reference sequence). V gave up 3 bases and J gave up 0 bases; unmatched junction bases: 8. This CDR3 spans 17 amino acids. This chain's CDR3 is CASSFAYGTTSYNEQFF. In DNA, the CDR3 is TGTGCCAGCAGCTTCGCGTATGGGACTACCTCCTACAATGAGCAGTTCTTC. The full variable domain, in which reference TRBV11-1 and TRBJ2-1 provide the parts outside the CDR3, is EAEVAQSPRYKITEKSQAVAFWCDPISGHATLYWYRQILGQGPELLVQFQDESVVDDSQLPKDRFSAERLKGVDSTLKIQPAELGDSAMYLCASSFAYGTTSYNEQFFGPGTRLTVL.

This chain links TRBV28 with TRBJ2-5; TRBD1 might be the D (6 bases). The CDR3 consists of 17 residues. With 4 bases removed from V and 2 bases from J, the gap between germline ends came to 20 bases. CDR1 is MDHEN, CDR2 SYDVKM, per germline. The CDR3 DNA reads as TGTGCCAGCAGTTCCCCGATCTTAGGCAGGGGACAAGAGACCCAGTACTTC. Protein product: CASSSPILGRGQETQYF.

This sequence joins TRBV6-4 and TRBJ2-3; 9 positions agree with TRBD2. The CDR3 runs to 15 residues. Germline V gene data show CDR1 as MRHNA and CDR2 as SNTAGT. V lost 3 bases and J lost 4; bases outside the gene matches: 5. The CDR3 DNA sequence: TGTGCCAGCAGTGAAGGCGGGGGGGCGGCAGATACGCAGTATTTT. It codes for CASSEGGGAADTQYF.

V gene TRBV6-6 combines with J gene TRBJ2-7; 8 bases map to TRBD1. CDR1 is MNHNY, CDR2 SVGAGI, per germline (reference sequence). V was pared by 6 bases and J by 3 bases, with 7 bases of the junction left unmatched. The CDR3 covers 14 residues. This CDR3 is CASSPGQVLYEQYF. CDR3 nucleotides: TGTGCCAGCAGCCCGGGACAGGTTCTCTACGAGCAGTACTTC.

The gene calls are TRBV6-5 and TRBJ2-6; a possible D gene is TRBD1 (5 bases). Trimming removed 3 bases from V and 0 bases from J, with 6 bases in between. The CDR3 contains 15 residues. In germline, CDR1 is MNHEY, CDR2 SVGAGI. The chain's CDR3 is CASSYQGSGANVLTF. As DNA, the CDR3 is TGTGCCAGCAGTTATCAGGGCTCTGGGGCCAACGTCCTGACTTTC.

The chain recombines TRBV9 with TRBJ1-6, with TRBD1 matching 9 bases. Germline V CDR1 and CDR2: SGDLS, YYNGEE. Unmatched junction bases numbered 5, after V lost 4 bases and J lost 0 bases. The CDR3 consists of 17 residues. DNA of the CDR3: TGTGCCAGCAGCCAAGGACAGGGGAGCTCCTATAATTCACCCCTCCACTTT. Translated: CASSQGQGSSYNSPLHF.

The J gene is TRBJ2-7, the V gene TRBV21-1; TRBD2, the table's D call, lacks a check against the DNA. TRBV21-1 is a recognized pseudogene. The CDR3 extends over 18 amino acids. CDR3 protein: CASRTGGGGTKFPYEQYF. The DNA of the CDR3 is TGTGCCAGCCGCACCGGGGGAGGCGGCACCAAATTCCCATACGAGCAGTACTTC.

CDR3 sequence: CASTQEPSTDTQYF. The CDR3 nucleotides are TGTGCCAGCACCCAAGAGCCTAGCACAGATACGCAGTATTTT. The chain is built from TRBV9 and TRBJ2-3; D not resolved. The CDR3 is made up of 14 amino acids. Trimming took 6 bases from V and 0 from J, leaving 11 bases between them. Per the germline V gene, CDR1 is SGDLS and CDR2 is YYNGEE.

The CDR3 spells CASSQTGGYYEQYF. The CDR3 DNA sequence: TGTGCCAGCAGCCAAACAGGGGGATATTACGAGCAGTACTTC. The chain couples TRBV4-2 to TRBJ2-7; 8 nucleotides line up with TRBD1. V dropped 2 bases and J dropped 4; count of bases not matched to a gene: 4. The CDR3 runs 14 residues. Germline V CDR1 and CDR2: LGHNA, YNFKEQ.

The genes are TRBV6-5 and TRBJ2-4, with D perhaps matching TRBD1 (5 bases). Germline CDR1 and CDR2: MNHEY and SVGAGI. V lost 7 bases and J 1 base, leaving 11 bases between the germline ends. This CDR3 has 14 residues. The CDR3 region is CASTAGKAKNIQYF. Here the CDR3 DNA reads TGTGCCAGCACGGCAGGGAAGGCCAAAAACATTCAGTACTTC.

The V call is TRBV27, the J call TRBJ2-6; D gene ambiguous. The ends were cut back, 6 bases at V and 0 bases at J, with 9 bases in the middle. The CDR3 has 15 amino acids. Germline CDR1 MNHEY, CDR2 SMNVEV (reference sequence). The CDR3 nucleotides read TGTGCCAGCAGGGCATCGGGCTCTGGGGCCAACGTCCTGACTTTC. Translated: CASRASGSGANVLTF. Drawing the rest from reference TRBV27 and TRBJ2-6, the complete variable domain is EAQVTQNPRYLITVTGKKLTVTCSQNMNHEYMSWYRQDPGLGLRQIYYSMNVEVTDKGDVPEGYKVSRKEKRNFPLILESPSPNQTSLYFCASRASGSGANVLTFGAGSRLTVL.

The genes are TRBV18 and TRBJ1-1; maybe TRBD1 (5 bases). This CDR3 is built from 12 residues. From germline, CDR1 is KGHSH and CDR2 LQKENI. V lost 5 bases to trimming and J lost 5 bases, with 9 bases between them. The CDR3 region has the DNA TGTGCCAGCTCATCGGGGGAGACTGAAGCTTTCTTT. It yields the protein CASSSGETEAFF.

This clone came up a few times. This chain links TRBV7-3 with TRBJ1-1, with a possible D match to TRBD1 (6 bases). Germline assignment: CDR1 SGHTA and CDR2 FQGTGA. Trimming removed 5 bases from V and 1 base from J, with 8 bases in between. The CDR3 contains 13 residues. The CDR3 DNA is TGTGCCAGCAGCCAACAGGGGAACACTGAAGCTTTCTTT. Its protein is CASSQQGNTEAFF.

The chain employs TRBV11-1 and TRBJ1-2; 9 bases agree with TRBD1. The CDR3 loop spans 15 amino acids. Germline V lookup: CDR1 SGHAT, CDR2 FQDESV (reference sequence). V lost 4 bases, J lost 4 bases, and 7 bases stayed unmatched. The CDR3 spells CASSSGQGYGYGYTF. The CDR3, as DNA: TGTGCCAGCAGCTCGGGACAGGGTTACGGCTATGGCTACACCTTC.

This chain links TRBV18 with TRBJ2-1; no reliable D call. This CDR3 has 14 residues. Trimming cost V 3 bases and J 3 bases, with 9 bases left between them. Germline V gene sequence: CDR1 KGHSH, CDR2 LQKENI. CDR3 sequence (DNA): TGTGCCAGCTCACCGCAGGATCTCTACAATGAGCAGTTCTTC. As protein: CASSPQDLYNEQFF.

The gene calls are TRBV11-2 and TRBJ2-7; 10 bases align to TRBD1. This CDR3 spans 15 amino acids. V shed 5 bases and J 4 bases; nucleotides not matched to a gene: 8. Germline V CDR1 and CDR2: SGHAT, FQNNGV. The CDR3 here is CASSPRRTGGYEQYF. In DNA form, the CDR3 reads TGTGCCAGCAGCCCGCGACGGACAGGGGGGTACGAGCAGTACTTC.

V is TRBV5-1 and J is TRBJ2-3, with 9 bases aligning to TRBD2. The CDR3 extends over 17 amino acids. The V and J ends lost 1 base and 5 bases, in that order; junction bases with no gene match: 11. The germline gives CDR1 SGHRS, CDR2 YFSETQ. The CDR3 bases are TGCGCCAGCAGCTTGACGTGGTCTAGCGGGGAAGGAGATACGCAGTATTTT. Its translation is CASSLTWSSGEGDTQYF. The whole variable domain, filled in from reference TRBV5-1 and TRBJ2-3, reads KAGVTQTPRYLIKTRGQQVTLSCSPISGHRSVSWYQQTPGQGLQFLFEYFSETQRNKGNFPGRFSGRQFSNSRSEMNVSTLELGDSALYLCASSLTWSSGEGDTQYFGPGTRLTVL.

The rearrangement links TRBV6-1 to TRBJ2-7, with 10 bases that match TRBD2. The J segment lost 0 bases and the V segment lost 5 bases, leaving 4 bases of the junction unmatched. Germline V gene sequence: CDR1 MNHNS, CDR2 SASEGT. The length of the CDR3 is 15 residues. The CDR3 region has the DNA TGTGCCAGCAGTCGAGAGCGGGGGGGCTCCTACGAGCAGTACTTC. This sequence encodes CASSRERGGSYEQYF.

V is TRBV19 and J is TRBJ2-1; 9 nucleotides match TRBD1. V lost 4 bases to trimming and J lost 2 bases; unmatched junction nucleotides: 9. Germline assignment: CDR1 LNHDA and CDR2 SQIVND (reference sequence). The CDR3 has 17 residues. The CDR3 loop reads CASSRGTGIAAYNEQFF. In DNA, the CDR3 is TGTGCCAGTAGTAGAGGGACAGGGATTGCGGCCTACAATGAGCAGTTCTTC. The whole variable domain, filled in from reference TRBV19 and TRBJ2-1, reads DGGITQSPKYLFRKEGQNVTLSCEQNLNHDAMYWYRQDPGQGLRLIYYSQIVNDFQKGDIAEGYSVSREKKESFPLTVTSAQKNPTAFYLCASSRGTGIAAYNEQFFGPGTRLTVL.

This chain joins TRBV7-9 and TRBJ1-5; the match to TRBD1 covers 8 bases. V shed 1 base, J shed 6 bases, and the junction held 8 bases outside the gene matches. Per germline, CDR1 SEHNR and CDR2 FQNEAQ (reference sequence). The CDR3 consists of 16 residues. In DNA form, the CDR3 reads TGTGCCAGCAGCTTAGGATGGGACAGGCGGACTCAGCCCCAGCATTTT. It yields the protein CASSLGWDRRTQPQHF.

The chain employs TRBV5-1 and TRBJ2-2; 10 bases are shared with TRBD2. The CDR3 spans 15 residues. CDR1 is SGHRS and CDR2 is YFSETQ in the germline V gene. V shed 3 bases, J shed 6 bases, and the junction held 5 bases outside the gene matches. CDR3 amino acids: CASSSTSGTAGELFF. CDR3 bases: TGCGCCAGCAGCTCTACTAGCGGGACGGCCGGGGAGCTGTTTTTT.